What follows are 7 T cell receptor beta chains derived from one specimen sequenced in a study of blood T cell repertoires in COVID-19. Sequencing was performed with immunoSEQ multiplex PCR; in TCRdb, only in-frame clones are kept and a portion is missing. This sample yields approximately 200,000 clones, of which 80% to 85% are seen a single time; about 10% belongs to the top ten. The specimen was peripheral blood. The receptors here all came from a woman over 75 with COVID-19, enrolled during active disease.

Of note for this clone: Other DNA sequences in the same sample also yield this CDR3. The chain couples TRBV24-1 to TRBJ1-5; 8 positions match TRBD1. Trimming took 4 bases from V and 4 from J; bases not matched to a gene: 5. The germline gives CDR1 KGHDR, CDR2 SFDVKD. The CDR3 is 15 residues long. The chain's CDR3 is CATSDPRQGNQPQHF. The CDR3 DNA follows: TGTGCCACCAGTGACCCCCGACAGGGGAATCAGCCCCAGCATTTT.

The rearrangement uses TRBV11-3 and TRBJ2-1, with D possibly matching TRBD1 (7 bases). The length of the CDR3 is 16 residues. Germline loops: CDR1 SGHNT, CDR2 YENEEA. V gave up 0 bases and J gave up 4 bases, with 13 bases separating them. The CDR3 here is CASSLEGGGWYNEQFF. The CDR3 DNA reads as TGTGCCAGCAGCTTAGAAGGAGGGGGCTGGTACAATGAGCAGTTCTTC.

V and J are TRBV11-3 and TRBJ2-2, with TRBD1 identical over 9 bases. This CDR3 is built from 16 residues. Germline CDR1 is SGHNT and CDR2 is YENEEA. Unmatched junction bases numbered 6, after V lost 1 base and J lost 6 bases. As DNA, the CDR3 is TGTGCCAGCAGCTTAGGGGACAGGGAGTTCGCCGGGGAGCTGTTTTTT. Protein: CASSLGDREFAGELFF. Full variable domain (missing parts from reference TRBV11-3 and TRBJ2-2): EAGVVQSPRYKIIEKKQPVAFWCNPISGHNTLYWYLQNLGQGPELLIRYENEEAVDDSQLPKDRFSAERLKGVDSTLKIQPAELGDSAVYLCASSLGDREFAGELFFGEGSRLTVL.

The chain has TRBV6-5 and TRBJ2-7; D may be TRBD2 (5 bases). The CDR3 sequence is 14 residues long. V dropped 5 bases and J dropped 3 bases, with 14 bases sitting between them. The germline gives CDR1 MNHEY, CDR2 SVGAGI. The DNA of the CDR3 is TGTGCCAGCAGTCGGGGAGCGGCCAGCTACGAGCAGTACTTC. Translating gives CASSRGAASYEQYF.

This rearrangement joins TRBV3-1 (or the pseudogene TRBV3-2) to TRBJ1-2; 10 nucleotides line up with TRBD1. The ends lost 6 bases at V and 8 bases at J; junction bases unmatched: 12. Germline V lookup: CDR1 LGHDT, CDR2 YNNKEL (reference sequence). This CDR3 spans 15 amino acids. The CDR3 here is CASRQDPTGGAGYTF. CDR3 sequence (DNA): TGTGCCAGCAGGCAGGATCCGACAGGGGGCGCAGGCTACACCTTC.

The chain links TRBV27 to TRBJ1-2, with unresolved D. Germline assignment: CDR1 MNHEY and CDR2 SMNVEV (reference sequence). The CDR3 is 14 amino acids. Trimming removed 2 bases from V and 4 bases from J, with 11 bases in between. In DNA form, the CDR3 reads TGTGCCAGCAGTTTAGGGCACAGCACCTATGGCTACACCTTC. Amino acids: CASSLGHSTYGYTF.

V usage is TRBV9 and J usage is TRBJ1-1; D is unclear. The V and J ends lost 4 bases and 8 bases respectively, with 33 bases between them. Per germline, CDR1 SGDLS and CDR2 YYNGEE. The CDR3 has 19 residues. The CDR3 reads CASSPRGRGSVLSSQEAFF. The CDR3 DNA is TGTGCCAGCAGCCCCCGTGGACGGGGTTCGGTATTGAGTTCACAAGAAGCTTTCTTT.